The entry below describes one T cell receptor (beta chain). Its antigen is undetermined. The source of the sample is a study of identical twins. Study-wide results and caveats: Out-of-frame alpha sequences common to twins were enriched for low generation probability. Not following the same donors, the study drew its conclusions from cross-sectional statistical analysis.

Template switching added a universal primer site; cDNA carried unique molecular identifiers. Each CDR3 protein gets one entry after TCRdb re-called the 5' RACE reads with MiXCR. The profile shows 250,000 to 300,000 distinct CDR3 sequences, roughly 8% of them singletons. The V gene's germline CDR1 is KGHSY and CDR2 FQNENV. V was pared by 4 bases and J by 0 bases, with 10 bases between. CDR3 length: 14 residues. The same data also contributed to another study, on yellow fever vaccine responses in identical twins.

The V call is TRBV16, the J call TRBJ2-7, with D hard to call. The receptor comes from a woman aged 18-29 years in good health. The sample taken for sequencing was CD8+ T cells sorted from blood. The DNA for the CDR3 is TGTGCCAGCAGCCCATTGACACACTCCTACGAGCAGTACTTC. Its protein product is CASSPLTHSYEQYF.